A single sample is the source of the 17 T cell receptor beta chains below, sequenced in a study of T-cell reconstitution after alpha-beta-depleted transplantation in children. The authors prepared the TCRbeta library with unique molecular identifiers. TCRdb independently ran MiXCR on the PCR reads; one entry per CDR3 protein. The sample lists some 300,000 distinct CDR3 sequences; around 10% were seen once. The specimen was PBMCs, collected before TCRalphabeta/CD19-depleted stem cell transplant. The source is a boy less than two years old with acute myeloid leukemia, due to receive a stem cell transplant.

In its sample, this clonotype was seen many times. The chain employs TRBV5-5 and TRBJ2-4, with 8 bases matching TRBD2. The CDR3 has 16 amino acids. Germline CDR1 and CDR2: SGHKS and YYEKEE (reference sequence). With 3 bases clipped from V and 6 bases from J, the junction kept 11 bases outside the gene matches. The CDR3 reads CASSWAGGAGGNIQYF. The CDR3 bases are TGTGCCAGCAGCTGGGCCGGGGGGGCCGGAGGAAACATTCAGTACTTC.

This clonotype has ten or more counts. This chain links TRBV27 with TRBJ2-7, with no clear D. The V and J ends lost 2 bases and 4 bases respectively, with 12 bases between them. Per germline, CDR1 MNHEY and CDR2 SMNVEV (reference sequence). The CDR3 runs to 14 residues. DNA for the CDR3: TGTGCCAGCAGTTTACGTTTCGGATGGTACGAGCAGTACTTC. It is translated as CASSLRFGWYEQYF.

The CDR3 nucleotides are TGTGCCAGCAGCTTAGAGCCTCTTCGGTTATACGAGCAGTACTTC. This codes for CASSLEPLRLYEQYF. This chain links TRBV11-3 with TRBJ2-7; D not certain. CDR1 is SGHNT, CDR2 YENEEA, per germline. V was cut by 0 bases and J by 4 bases, with 13 bases left in between. CDR3 length equals 15 residues.

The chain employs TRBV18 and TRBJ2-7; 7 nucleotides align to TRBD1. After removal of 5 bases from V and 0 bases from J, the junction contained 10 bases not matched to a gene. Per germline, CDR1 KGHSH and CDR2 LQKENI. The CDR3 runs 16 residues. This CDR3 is CASSNPQGVSSYEQYF. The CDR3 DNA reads TGTGCCAGCTCAAATCCCCAGGGGGTAAGCTCCTACGAGCAGTACTTC. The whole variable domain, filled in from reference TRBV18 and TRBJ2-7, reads NAGVMQNPRHLVRRRGQEARLRCSPMKGHSHVYWYRQLPEEGLKFMVYLQKENIIDESGMPKERFSAEFPKEGPSILRIQQVVRGDSAAYFCASSNPQGVSSYEQYFGPGTRLTVT.

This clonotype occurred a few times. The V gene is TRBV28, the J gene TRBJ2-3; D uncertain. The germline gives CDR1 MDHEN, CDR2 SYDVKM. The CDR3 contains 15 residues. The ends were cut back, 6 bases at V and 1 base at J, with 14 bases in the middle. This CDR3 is CASSLDRIGTDTQYF. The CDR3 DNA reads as TGTGCCAGCAGCCTAGACCGGATTGGCACAGATACGCAGTATTTT.

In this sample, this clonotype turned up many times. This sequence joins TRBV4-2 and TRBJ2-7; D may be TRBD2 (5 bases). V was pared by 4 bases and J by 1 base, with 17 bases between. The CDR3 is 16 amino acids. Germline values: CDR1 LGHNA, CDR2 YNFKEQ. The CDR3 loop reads CASSPDVWTSSYEQYF. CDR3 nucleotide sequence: TGTGCCAGCAGCCCGGACGTCTGGACTTCATCCTACGAGCAGTACTTC.

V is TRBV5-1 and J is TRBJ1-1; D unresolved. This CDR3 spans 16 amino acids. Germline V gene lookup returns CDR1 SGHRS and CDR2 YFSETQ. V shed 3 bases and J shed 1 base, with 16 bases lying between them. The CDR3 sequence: CASSSYRKGPNTEAFF. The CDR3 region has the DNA TGCGCCAGCAGCTCCTACCGGAAGGGTCCGAACACTGAAGCTTTCTTT.

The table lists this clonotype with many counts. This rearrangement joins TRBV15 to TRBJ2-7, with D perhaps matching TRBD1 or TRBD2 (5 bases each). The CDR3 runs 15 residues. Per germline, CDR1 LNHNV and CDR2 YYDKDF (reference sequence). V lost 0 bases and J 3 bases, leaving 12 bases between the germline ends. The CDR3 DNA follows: TGTGCCACCAGCAGAGATGACATTGGGGGCTACGAGCAGTACTTC. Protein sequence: CATSRDDIGGYEQYF. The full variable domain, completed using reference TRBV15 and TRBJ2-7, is DAMVIQNPRYQVTQFGKPVTLSCSQTLNHNVMYWYQQKSSQAPKLLFHYYDKDFNNEADTPDNFQSRRPNTSFCFLDIRSPGLGDTAMYLCATSRDDIGGYEQYFGPGTRLTVT.

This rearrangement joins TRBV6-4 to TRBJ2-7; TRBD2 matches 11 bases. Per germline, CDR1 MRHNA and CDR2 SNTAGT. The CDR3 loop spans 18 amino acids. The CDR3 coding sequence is TGTACCTGCTGTTTAGGTCGAGTACTAGCGGGGGCCTTTTACGAGCAGTACTTC. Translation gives CTCCLGRVLAGAFYEQYF.

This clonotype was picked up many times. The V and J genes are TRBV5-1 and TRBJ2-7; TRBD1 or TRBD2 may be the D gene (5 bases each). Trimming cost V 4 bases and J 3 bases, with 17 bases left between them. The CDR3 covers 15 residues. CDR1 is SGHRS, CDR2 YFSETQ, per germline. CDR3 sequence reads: CASSNPAKGSYEQYF. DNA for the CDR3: TGCGCCAGCAGCAACCCGGCGAAGGGGAGCTACGAGCAGTACTTC.

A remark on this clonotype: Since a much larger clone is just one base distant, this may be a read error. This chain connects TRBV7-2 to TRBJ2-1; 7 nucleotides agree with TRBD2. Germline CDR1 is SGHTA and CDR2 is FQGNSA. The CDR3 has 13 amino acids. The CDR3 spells CGSSFAGGNEQFF. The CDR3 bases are TGTGGCAGCAGCTTTGCCGGGGGGAATGAGCAGTTCTTC.

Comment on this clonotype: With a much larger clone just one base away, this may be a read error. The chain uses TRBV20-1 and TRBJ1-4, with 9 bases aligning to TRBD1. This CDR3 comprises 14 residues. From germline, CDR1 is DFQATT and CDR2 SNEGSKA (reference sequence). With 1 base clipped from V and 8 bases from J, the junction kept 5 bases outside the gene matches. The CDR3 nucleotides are TGCAGTGCTAGAGCCGACAGGGGGGGGGAAAAACTGTTTTTT. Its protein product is CSARADRGGEKLFF.

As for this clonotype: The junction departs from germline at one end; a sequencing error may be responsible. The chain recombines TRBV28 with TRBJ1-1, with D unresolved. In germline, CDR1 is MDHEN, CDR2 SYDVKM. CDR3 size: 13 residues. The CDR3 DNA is TGTGCCAGCAGTTTGGTCGTGAACACTGAAGCTCTCTTT. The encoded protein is CASSLVVNTEALF.

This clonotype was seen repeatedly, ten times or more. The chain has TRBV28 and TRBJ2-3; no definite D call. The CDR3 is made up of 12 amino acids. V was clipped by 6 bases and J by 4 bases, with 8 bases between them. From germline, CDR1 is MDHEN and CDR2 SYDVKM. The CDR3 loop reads CASRPISDTQYF. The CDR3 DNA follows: TGTGCCAGCAGGCCCATCTCAGATACGCAGTATTTT. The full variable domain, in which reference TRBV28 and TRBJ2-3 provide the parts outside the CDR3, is DVKVTQSSRYLVKRTGEKVFLECVQDMDHENMFWYRQDPGLGLRLIYFSYDVKMKEKGDIPEGYSVSREKKERFSLILESASTNQTSMYLCASRPISDTQYFGPGTRLTVL.

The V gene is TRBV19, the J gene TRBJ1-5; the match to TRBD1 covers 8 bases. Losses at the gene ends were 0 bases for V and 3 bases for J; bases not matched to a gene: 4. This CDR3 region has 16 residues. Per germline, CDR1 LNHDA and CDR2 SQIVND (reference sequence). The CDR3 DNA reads TGTGCCAGTAGTATAGATGGGACAGGCTTCAATCAGCCCCAGCATTTT. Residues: CASSIDGTGFNQPQHF.

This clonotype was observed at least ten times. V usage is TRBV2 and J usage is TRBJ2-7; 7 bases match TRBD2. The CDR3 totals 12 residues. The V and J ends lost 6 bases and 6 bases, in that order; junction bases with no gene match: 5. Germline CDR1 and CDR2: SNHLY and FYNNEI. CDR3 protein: CASRVAGLEQYF. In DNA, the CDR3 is TGTGCCAGCAGGGTAGCGGGTCTCGAGCAGTACTTC.

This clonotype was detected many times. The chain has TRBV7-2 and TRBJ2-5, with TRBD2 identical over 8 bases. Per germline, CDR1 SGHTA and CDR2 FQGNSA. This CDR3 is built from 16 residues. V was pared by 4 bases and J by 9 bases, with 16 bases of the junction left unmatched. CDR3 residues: CASSSPPGLAGRAQYF. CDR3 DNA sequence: TGTGCCAGCAGCTCACCGCCGGGGCTAGCCGGGAGGGCCCAGTACTTC.